A single sample is the source of the 2 T cell receptor beta chains below, sequenced in a study of blood T cell repertoires in COVID-19. Method: immunoSEQ multiplex PCR; TCRdb's copy keeps in-frame clones and lacks some. Of nearly 350,000 clones in the sample, over 70% are singletons; the top ten hold 2.5% to 3%. Material: peripheral blood. These receptors all come from a man aged 30-40 years with active or convalescent COVID-19.

The chain couples TRBV5-5 to TRBJ1-3; no firm D call. Germline CDR1 and CDR2: SGHKS and YYEKEE (reference sequence). This CDR3 has 14 residues. Trimming removed 2 bases at V and 0 bases at J, with 6 bases between. DNA of the CDR3: TGTGCCAGCAGCTTATTCTACTCTGGAAACACCATATATTTT. Encoded protein: CASSLFYSGNTIYF.

This clone was observed a handful of times. The chain combines TRBV7-2 with TRBJ1-4, with D perhaps TRBD1 (6 bases). V gave up 6 bases and J gave up 4 bases, with 12 bases separating them. The CDR3 contains 14 residues. Germline V lookup: CDR1 SGHTA, CDR2 FQGNSA. The chain's CDR3 is CASRVDSNNEKLFF. CDR3 DNA sequence: TGTGCCAGCAGGGTGGACAGCAATAATGAAAAACTGTTTTTT. Full variable domain (missing parts from reference TRBV7-2 and TRBJ1-4): GAGVSQSPSNKVTEKGKDVELRCDPISGHTALYWYRQSLGQGLEFLIYFQGNSAPDKSGLPSDRFSAERTGGSVSTLTIQRTQQEDSAVYLCASRVDSNNEKLFFGSGTQLSVL.